The following is a TCR beta chain sequence with its context. Which antigen it targets is not known. No base-level quality is on record; no much larger clone is a single base apart. TCRbeta CDR3 regions were amplified from genomic DNA by means of the immunoSEQ Assay, a bias-controlled multiplex PCR. The paper's data handling went like this. Within the assay, amplification of reference gene primers was used to estimate how many nucleated cells each sample contained. To quantify the absolute abundance of each unique TCRbeta CDR3 rearrangement, sequence reads were collapsed and filtered. For each sample, productive Simpson clonality was calculated as the square root of Simpson's diversity index over productive rearrangements. Sourced from immuneACCESS, this table was stored by TCRdb with only in-frame sequences that have V and J called. A share of the clones is absent; for the studies checked, an unresolved V gene accounts for under half, and the remainder has no known explanation. The V and J calls and clone size are taken from that table; D and trimming were inferred from the DNA. In this sample the table shows around 300,000 clones, around 86% of which occur a single time. In total, the top ten clones hold 3% of the sample.

This sample is part of a study of blood T cell repertoires in COVID-19 (dated by TCRdb to between 2020 and 2021). Broadly, across the study: The collaborator samples originated in the United States, Italy and Spain and spanned the acute and convalescent phases of COVID-19. The prospective study material was composed of cDNA or gDNA derived from T cells, B-cell-depleted T cells, or PBMCs. Subjects who had been exposed to COVID-19, were actively infected with it, or had recovered from it provided the deeply sampled blood TCRbeta repertoires that made up the dataset. The repertoires were released in a freely available public database meant as a resource for research on the immune response to SARS-CoV-2. Samples came from the ongoing ImmuneRACE study (first 160 participants) plus 1,254 subjects from 6 global collaborators. A de-identified subject ID, COVID-19 status, age in years and sex were almost always included in the sample metadata. Where available, HLA class I and class II types were taken from metadata supplied by the sample provider and were not determined by assay-based typing.

On the study overall, not on this receptor specifically: The quantity of clinical and demographic metadata differed by source and by participant and was supplied without curation.

Collaborating institutions collected whole blood in K2EDTA tubes following their own protocols. For TCRbeta analysis, collaborator samples were shipped as frozen whole blood, as isolated PBMCs, or as DNA extracted from either sample type. The CDR3 holds 17 amino acids from the cysteine to the phenylalanine. The kept DNA is CDR3 alone, 51 bases in frame from the first base. Between the V and J ends, shortened by 4 bases and 0 bases respectively, the junction contains 17 bases. Sequences SGHRS (CDR1) and YFSETQ (CDR2) are obtained from the germline V gene. The chain is encoded by TRBV5-1 joined to TRBJ1-5; 5 matching bases give a weak D call of TRBD1. The sequence was obtained from a woman under 40 with active or convalescent COVID-19. Sequencing used peripheral blood. Here is the DNA: TGCGCCAGCAGCCCCGTGACAGCTTCATATAGCAATCAGCCCCAGCATTTT. The encoded protein is CASSPVTASYSNQPQHF.